The clone carrying this T cell receptor beta chain appeared once. Its cognate antigen is unknown. The CDR3 has 16 amino acids. Trimming removed 0 bases at V and 4 bases at J, with 12 bases between. The V gene's germline CDR1 is KGHSH and CDR2 LQKENI. This entry is derived from a study of cytomegalovirus exposure and HLA in healthy donors. Whole-study findings and limits: There were reportedly fewer N-insertions in an Asian-associated ancestry cluster than the approximately 630-donor mean, in a later analysis.

PCR involved 60 Vbeta and 13 Jbeta primers. Profiled with immunoSEQ multiplex PCR; TCRdb holds only in-frame clones, not every one. The sample lists approximately 120,000 clones, around 78% occurring once. The chain has TRBV18 and TRBJ2-2, with D possibly matching TRBD1 (5 bases). This clonotype was obtained from a man over 45 in good health and CMV-seronegative. Sequenced sample: PBMCs. DNA for the CDR3: TGTGCCAGCTCACCACCGAATGCGGACACCACCGGGGAGCTGTTTTTT. This encodes CASSPPNADTTGELFF.